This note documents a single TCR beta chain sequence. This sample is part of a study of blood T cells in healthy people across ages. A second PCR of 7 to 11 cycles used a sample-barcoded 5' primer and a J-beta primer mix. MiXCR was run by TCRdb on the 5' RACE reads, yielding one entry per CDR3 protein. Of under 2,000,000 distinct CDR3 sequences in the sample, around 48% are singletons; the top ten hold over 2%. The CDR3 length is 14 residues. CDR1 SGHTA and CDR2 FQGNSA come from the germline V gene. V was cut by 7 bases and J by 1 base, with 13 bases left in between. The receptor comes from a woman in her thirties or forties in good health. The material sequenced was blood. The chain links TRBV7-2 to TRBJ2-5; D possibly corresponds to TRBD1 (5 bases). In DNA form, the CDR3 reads TGTGCCAGCACCCCAGGGTTGGGCCAAGAGACCCAGTACTTC. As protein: CASTPGLGQETQYF. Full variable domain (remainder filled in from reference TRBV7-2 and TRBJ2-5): GAGVSQSPSNKVTEKGKDVELRCDPISGHTALYWYRQSLGQGLEFLIYFQGNSAPDKSGLPSDRFSAERTGGSVSTLTIQRTQQEDSAVYLCASTPGLGQETQYFGPGTRLLVL.